Given below is one T cell receptor (beta chain) in context. The antigen remains undetermined. PCR employed 60 Vbeta and 13 Jbeta primers. Sequencing was performed with immunoSEQ multiplex PCR; in TCRdb, only in-frame clones are kept and a portion is missing. The sample holds roughly 150,000 clones, about 88% seen once. The germline V gene encodes CDR1 MNHNS and CDR2 SASEGT. This CDR3 has 13 residues. Deletions cut 9 bases from V and 5 bases from J, with 14 bases between. Nominally healthy donors provided the samples, though records likely missed some immune exposures. The data derive from a study of cytomegalovirus exposure and HLA in healthy donors. Across the study: Ancestry clustering placed 70% to 90% of 300 to 400 genotyped donors in the Caucasian-associated cluster. The study, taken as a whole, reports: Cytomegalovirus-associated TCR beta chains were listed, numbering more than 150. HLA alleles showed associations with 15,000 to 20,000 TCR beta sequences in a later analysis, at a 0.05 false discovery rate.

Sequencing was performed on PBMCs. The clonotype originates from a woman between 18 and 29 years old in good health and CMV-seronegative. The chain has TRBV6-1 and TRBJ1-5; D is possibly TRBD1 (5 bases). The CDR3, as DNA: TGTGCCAGTACACTCGCGGGGGATCAGCCCCAGCATTTT. Translated: CASTLAGDQPQHF.